This T cell receptor (beta chain) was recorded in a study of early T cells in non-severe SARS-CoV-2 infection. The junction had 11 bases not matched to a gene; V was cut back by 6 bases and J by 7 bases. The CDR3 has 15 residues. TCRdb ran MiXCR on the 5' RACE reads and lists one entry per CDR3 protein. This table holds about 48,000 distinct CDR3 sequences, approximately 8.1% found once. This clonotype was counted ten times or more. J is TRBJ1-4 and V is TRBV12-3 or TRBV12-4; the match to TRBD1 covers 7 bases. The material sequenced was whole blood. The sequence derives from an adult who was a healthcare worker with PCR-confirmed SARS-CoV-2 infection or an uninfected control (not recorded which). The CDR3 is CASSRGITVGEKLFF. DNA for the CDR3: TGTGCCAGCAGCAGGGGGATAACAGTCGGTGAAAAACTGTTTTTT.